The sequence of this T cell receptor (beta chain) was determined in a study of shared clonotypes between healthy human individuals (dated by TCRdb to 2020 to 2021). General notes on the study: A couple of women and three men aged 18 to 49 years were included in the cohort. For each donor, three plates each were used for CD4 naive and CD4 memory, two plates were used for CD8 naive, and one plate was used for CD8 memory. Blood TCR repertoires of four to six healthy adults were deeply sequenced to estimate repertoire size and the extent of clonotype sharing between individuals. To increase sequencing depth and limit assay-specific biases, different laboratories used diverse techniques to prepare libraries and sequence TCR repertoires. Per donor, leukapheresis produced somewhere between about 0.94 and 10 billion PBMCs. Here is what the overall study found, with its caveats: When four donors were compared, the shared fraction of clonotypes was about 5.2% for naive CD4, more than 3% for naive CD8, 2.3% for memory CD4, and less than 0.5% for memory CD8. Sampling was limited to blood, and TCR repertoires in tissue likely differ from TCR repertoires in blood. Based on pairwise subsampling, the degree of clonotype sharing among donors was expected to be affected by sequencing depth. The genetic and exposure-history diversity represented was limited by the small number of donors. Estimated clonotype richness was generally larger for naive than for memory subsets. Compared with non-shared clonotypes, clonotypes shared by all four sorted-subset donors had higher generation probabilities. Incomplete sequencing was indicated by rarefaction of sorted-subset datasets, despite the large sequencing depth.

Trimming takes 0 bases from V and 1 base from J, and the germline ends sit 4 bases apart. CDR1 is given as PRHDT and CDR2 as FYEKMQ, both from the germline V gene (reference sequence). Measured from the cysteine to the phenylalanine, the CDR3 is 13 residues long. The sequence is cut down to CDR3 DNA, 39 bases in frame from base 1. CD8 naive samples were obtained by positive selection for CCR7 among CD45RO-negative cells, yielding a CD45RA+CCR7+ population from which TemRA cells were excluded. Healthy HIV-negative adults with no recently reported acute infections or vaccinations were included as donors. Only Caucasian adults living in Nashville, Tennessee, USA were represented among the donors. After blood collection by leukapheresis, PBMCs were isolated using Ficoll-Histopaque density gradient centrifugation and then cryopreserved in the vapor phase of liquid nitrogen. Analytical flow cytometry was used to check the purity and quantity of every magnetically sorted T cell population. From each sorted fraction, genomic DNA was isolated and quantified by UV absorbance on a Nanodrop 2000c.

Worth noting for this clone: Its antigen is still unknown. Base qualities are not at hand, and no much larger clone is one base apart. At the DNA level, this CDR3 is encoded by other sequences in the same sample as well.

Using the deep immunoSEQ assay, TCR CDR3 regions were amplified from genomic DNA by multiplex PCR. Extracted genomic DNA from each cell subset was spread evenly across all wells of several immunoSEQ 96-well plates, with each plate serving as a replicate. For sorted subsets, each replicate PCR was loaded with 150 to 250 ng genomic DNA, equivalent to 30,000 or so T cell genomes. The purified libraries were quantified using a Qubit 3.0 fluorometer, sized with a Bioanalyzer 2100, and then quantified again using the KAPA Library Quantification kit. A separate single-read 150-cycle Illumina NextSeq 550 flow cell was used to sequence each immunoSEQ 96-well plate. As for the original processing: The immunoSEQ output contained only junctional sequences without quality scores, so filtering could not match that applied to full-length reads. Sequences were annotated with PyIR, a Python wrapper for IgBLAST v1.9, and V/J genes and CDR3 were assigned using IMGT germline references. Any read was removed if the V/J assignment was weak (E-value above 1e-6), the CDR3 was missing, or the read contained stop codons, out-of-frame junctions, or ambiguous translated residues. V3J clonotypes were defined as sequences sharing the same inferred V gene, J gene, and CDR3 amino acid sequence. The percentage overlap between two repertoires was calculated by dividing the number of shared unique clonotypes by the size of the smaller repertoire. Richness of each repertoire was evaluated using RTK rarefaction, the Chao1 estimator, and Recon v2.1 estimates of unobserved clonotypes. Generation probabilities for all TCRbeta clonotypes obtained by the gDNA method from a handful of donors were computed using OLGA. As stored in TCRdb, this immuneACCESS dataset retains in-frame rearrangements with V and J assigned. A fraction of the clones does not appear; measured against another copy, unresolved V genes explain less than half of the discrepancy, and the remainder lacks a known reason. The V and J calls and clone size were taken over from that table, and D and trimming were inferred from the DNA. In all, the sample holds about 2 million clones, and about 95% of those were seen once. The ten largest account for less than 1.5% of the sample.

Sequenced input: naive CD8+ T cells sorted from blood. The intended sense of this specimen's cell subset or site label: CD45RA+CCR7+. The clonotype originates from a man aged 18 to 30 in good health. Rearrangement joined TRBV13 to TRBJ2-7; a confident D gene designation cannot be given. The DNA sequence is as follows: TGTGCCAGCAGCTTAGGGGCTTCCTACGAGCAGTACTTC. This gives the protein CASSLGASYEQYF. The entire variable domain, with the stretches around the CDR3 drawn from the reference TRBV13 and TRBJ2-7 proteins, is AAGVIQSPRHLIKEKRETATLKCYPIPRHDTVYWYQQGPGQDPQFLISFYEKMQSDKGSIPDRFSAQQFSDYHSELNMSSLELGDSALYFCASSLGASYEQYFGPGTRLTVT.